The sequence of this T cell receptor (beta chain) was determined in a study of blood T cell repertoires in COVID-19 (dated by TCRdb to about 2020). Notes on the research overall: Collaborator samples came from the United States, Italy and Spain and covered acute and convalescent phases of COVID-19. The material from the prospective study consisted of cDNA or gDNA derived from T cells, B-cell-depleted T cells, or PBMCs. Subjects who had been exposed to COVID-19, were actively infected with it, or had recovered from it provided the deeply sampled blood TCRbeta repertoires that made up the dataset. A freely available public database, intended as a resource for researchers studying the immune response to SARS-CoV-2, is where the repertoires were released. The samples were drawn from two sources: the first 160 participants of the ongoing ImmuneRACE study, and 1,000 to 1,500 subjects contributed by 6 global collaborators. The sample metadata nearly always contained a de-identified subject ID, COVID-19 status, age in years and sex. Where available, HLA class I and class II types were obtained from metadata supplied by the sample provider rather than from assay-based typing. Findings and caveats that apply to the study as a whole: The amount of clinical and demographic metadata varied by source and participant and was provided uncurated.

The V and J ends are trimmed by 5 bases and 0 bases, leaving 13 bases between them. According to the germline V gene (reference sequence), CDR1 reads MNHEY and CDR2 reads SMNVEV. Its CDR3 holds 16 amino acids, cysteine through phenylalanine. Kept here is only the CDR3 DNA, which spans 48 bases and is read in frame from base 1. Whole blood was collected in K2EDTA tubes by collaborating institutions according to the institutions' own protocols. For TCRbeta analysis, collaborator samples were shipped as frozen whole blood, as isolated PBMCs, or as DNA extracted from either sample type. TCRbeta CDR3 regions were amplified from genomic DNA by means of the immunoSEQ Assay, a bias-controlled multiplex PCR. As for the original processing: The number of nucleated cells in each sample was estimated from the amplification of reference gene primers within the assay. Sequence reads were collapsed and filtered to measure the absolute abundance of every unique TCRbeta CDR3 rearrangement. For each sample, productive Simpson clonality was calculated by taking the square root of Simpson's diversity index across productive rearrangements. The clones in this table, taken by TCRdb from immuneACCESS, are in-frame only. Not every clone is retained; where verified, under half of the shortfall comes from an unresolved V gene, and the cause of the rest is unknown. V and J calls and clone size are copied from that table; D and trimming were computed from the DNA. For this sample there are about 35,000 clones; about 80% appear just once. The ten biggest clones cover approximately 3.7% of the sample.

This clone has a single count. Its antigen is not yet known. No per-base quality is available; no much larger clone lies one base away. The sample consisted of peripheral blood. The sequence came from a man over 45 with acute or convalescent COVID-19. The sequence is built from TRBV27 and TRBJ2-2, with TRBD2 as a weak D call on 6 bases. The bases read TGTGCCAGCAGTCTAGTGGGCGGGGCGAACACCGGGGAGCTGTTTTTT. Its translation reads: CASSLVGGANTGELFF.